Listed below are T cell receptor beta chains from one sample, sequenced in a study of cytomegalovirus exposure and HLA in healthy donors. Profiled with immunoSEQ multiplex PCR; TCRdb holds only in-frame clones, not every one. The data show 140,000 to 150,000 clones, 70% to 85% seen once. The specimen sequenced was PBMCs. The receptors come from a woman aged 55-70 years in good health and CMV-seropositive. Both conserved end residues are part of each CDR3. The D gene is left open where the match is weak. Clone size, where shown, is once, few, many, or a class for clones that have expanded.

clone size	J gene	V gene	D gene	CDR3 protein	CDR3 DNA
-	TRBJ1-2	TRBV28	-	CASSFGQFDGYTF	TGTGCCAGCAGTTTTGGACAGTTTGATGGCTACACCTTC
few	TRBJ1-1	TRBV5-6	-	CASSLIQGTEAFF	TGTGCCAGCAGCTTGATACAGGGCACTGAAGCTTTCTTT
-	TRBJ2-6	TRBV2	-	CASSPSRGANVLTF	TGTGCCAGCAGCCCGTCCCGTGGGGCCAACGTCCTGACTTTC
-	TRBJ2-3	TRBV30	-	CAWRRREFTDTQYF	TGTGCCTGGAGGAGGCGGGAATTCACAGATACGCAGTATTTT
-	TRBJ2-1	TRBV9	TRBD1	CASSAAGTGANEQFF	TGTGCCAGCAGCGCCGCCGGGACAGGGGCGAATGAGCAGTTCTTC
-	TRBJ2-7	TRBV10-3	-	CAISVLSYEQYF	TGTGCCATCAGTGTCTTGTCCTACGAGCAGTACTTC
-	TRBJ2-5	TRBV11-1	-	CASSLRWEKETQYF	TGTGCCAGCAGCTTACGGTGGGAGAAAGAGACCCAGTACTTC
-	TRBJ2-7	TRBV4-3	-	CASSPFGGAQVDEQYF	TGCGCCAGCAGCCCCTTCGGCGGGGCCCAGGTCGACGAGCAGTACTTC
-	TRBJ1-2	TRBV15	-	CATSRDAGDGYTF	TGTGCCACCAGCAGAGATGCGGGAGATGGCTACACCTTC
-	TRBJ2-1	TRBV5-6	TRBD1	CASSLVGGWGSYNEQFF	TGTGCCAGCAGCTTGGTAGGGGGCTGGGGCTCCTACAATGAGCAGTTCTTC
-	TRBJ2-2	TRBV4-1	TRBD1	CASSQSTGQGYGELFF	TGCGCCAGCAGCCAAAGTACGGGACAGGGATACGGGGAGCTGTTTTTT
-	TRBJ1-4	TRBV7-9	-	CASSLRQEKLFF	TGTGCCAGCAGCCTCAGGCAGGAAAAACTGTTTTTT
-	TRBJ2-7	TRBV11-1	-	CASSLAGGGSYEQYF	TGTGCCAGCAGCTTAGCCGGGGGAGGCTCCTACGAGCAGTACTTC
once	TRBJ2-5	TRBV30	-	CAWSIRPGTGEQYF	TGTGCCTGGAGTATCCGCCCGGGGACGGGGGAGCAGTACTTC
-	TRBJ2-1	TRBV5-1	TRBD2	CASSTGLAGPHNEQFF	TGCGCCAGCAGCACGGGACTAGCGGGACCCCACAATGAGCAGTTCTTC
-	TRBJ1-4	TRBV28	TRBD1	CASSSLGQAGKDEKLFF	TGTGCCAGCAGTTCCCTCGGACAGGCAGGCAAGGATGAAAAACTGTTTTTT
-	TRBJ2-3	TRBV27	TRBD2	CASRPVLRTSGSFSTTQYF	TGTGCCAGCAGACCCGTACTTCGAACTAGCGGGAGTTTTTCTACTACGCAGTATTTT
-	TRBJ1-5	TRBV19	TRBD1	CASSQGGAGNQPQHF	TGTGCCAGTAGCCAAGGGGGCGCGGGCAATCAGCCCCAGCATTTT
-	TRBJ2-6	TRBV7-2	-	CASSPGNSGANVLTF	TGTGCCAGCAGCCCCGGGAACTCTGGGGCCAACGTCCTGACTTTC
few	TRBJ1-4	TRBV7-3	TRBD1	CASSRQGALGEKLFF	TGTGCCAGCAGCAGACAGGGGGCGCTGGGTGAAAAACTGTTTTTT
-	TRBJ1-1	TRBV19	-	CASRTTKKGVGAFF	TGTGCCAGTAGAACTACGAAGAAAGGGGTTGGAGCTTTCTTT
-	TRBJ2-3	TRBV28	-	CASSLSMGLSTDTQYF	TGTGCCAGCAGTTTAAGTATGGGGCTTAGCACAGATACGCAGTATTTT
-	TRBJ2-2	TRBV30	TRBD2	CAATNGGGTGELFF	TGTGCCGCCACAAACGGGGGGGGCACCGGGGAGCTGTTTTTT
-	TRBJ2-7	TRBV27	TRBD2	CASSSGLAGGNEQYF	TGTGCCAGCAGTTCTGGACTAGCGGGAGGAAACGAGCAGTACTTC
-	TRBJ2-7	TRBV7-3	TRBD2	CASSLTGREGAHEQYF	TGTGCCAGCAGCCTAACCGGGCGGGAGGGGGCCCACGAGCAGTACTTC
few	TRBJ2-1	TRBV7-8	-	CASSFSGGTGGRDEQFF	TGTGCCAGCAGCTTTTCGGGGGGTACAGGGGGTAGGGATGAGCAGTTCTTC
-	TRBJ2-7	TRBV4-1	TRBD1	CASSQSQGASYEQYF	TGCGCCAGCAGCCAATCTCAGGGGGCGAGCTACGAGCAGTACTTC
-	TRBJ1-2	TRBV19	TRBD1	CASSTTRQGSNYGYTF	TGTGCCAGTAGTACCACCCGACAGGGTTCTAACTATGGCTACACCTTC
-	TRBJ1-1	TRBV7-8	TRBD1	CASSQGASTEAFF	TGTGCCAGCAGCCAGGGGGCCAGCACTGAAGCTTTCTTT
-	TRBJ2-2	TRBV11-2	-	CASSFGGELFF	TGTGCCAGCAGCTTCGGCGGGGAGCTGTTTTTT
-	TRBJ2-7	TRBV9	-	CASSVAGGPSSEQYF	TGTGCCAGCAGCGTAGCTGGCGGGCCCTCGAGCGAGCAGTACTTC
-	TRBJ2-1	TRBV4-2	TRBD1	CASSQDQAIGQGSNEQFF	TGTGCCAGCAGCCAAGATCAGGCTATCGGACAGGGTAGCAATGAGCAGTTCTTC
few	TRBJ2-1	TRBV4-3	TRBD2	CASSQEGLALHNEQFF	TGCGCCAGCAGCCAAGAGGGACTAGCGTTACACAATGAGCAGTTCTTC
-	TRBJ2-7	TRBV7-8	TRBD2	CASSLGGGTGAYEQYF	TGTGCCAGCAGCTTAGGGGGGGGAACCGGGGCATACGAGCAGTACTTC
-	TRBJ2-5	TRBV7-2	-	CASSLLDLETQYF	TGTGCCAGCAGCTTGCTGGACTTAGAGACCCAGTACTTC
-	TRBJ1-5	TRBV6-1	TRBD1	CASSDRDRGDQPQHF	TGTGCCAGCAGTGACCGGGACAGGGGTGATCAGCCCCAGCATTTT
-	TRBJ2-3	TRBV5-4	TRBD2	CASSLPRLAGGRDTQYF	TGTGCCAGCAGCTTACCCCGCCTAGCGGGAGGGAGAGATACGCAGTATTTT
-	TRBJ2-1	TRBV5-8	TRBD2	CASSSTLLAGTYNEQFF	TGTGCCAGCAGCTCAACCCTACTAGCGGGGACCTACAATGAGCAGTTCTTC
-	TRBJ2-7	TRBV5-4	TRBD2	CASRSGTSGSYEQYF	TGTGCCAGCAGATCCGGGACTAGCGGATCCTACGAGCAGTACTTC
-	TRBJ1-1	TRBV6-5	-	CASSYQAGALNTEAFF	TGTGCCAGCAGTTACCAGGCAGGGGCCCTGAACACTGAAGCTTTCTTT
-	TRBJ2-7	TRBV14	TRBD2	CASSPRLAGTPYEQYF	TGTGCCAGCAGCCCTCGACTAGCGGGAACTCCTTACGAGCAGTACTTC
once	TRBJ2-7	TRBV5-3	TRBD1	CARSLWPGQGLDLVVGSYEQYF	TGTGCCAGAAGCTTGTGGCCGGGACAGGGGCTGGATTTAGTAGTAGGCTCCTACGAGCAGTACTTC
-	TRBJ1-3	TRBV27	-	CASSLGGNGNTIYF	TGTGCCAGCAGTTTAGGAGGGAATGGAAACACCATATATTTT
-	TRBJ1-3	TRBV7-9	-	CASTPTGGNTIYF	TGTGCCAGCACCCCCACAGGCGGAAACACCATATATTTT
-	TRBJ2-1	TRBV5-1	TRBD2	CASSLAAQGRGLYNEQFF	TGCGCCAGCAGCTTGGCCGCGCAAGGGAGGGGATTATACAATGAGCAGTTCTTC
-	TRBJ2-5	TRBV6-5	TRBD1	CASRGQGEETQYF	TGTGCCAGCAGGGGACAGGGGGAAGAGACCCAGTACTTC